This T cell receptor (beta chain) was obtained from a study of vaccination and CD4 T cells after COVID-19. About the research overall: Of the convalescent patients, who were SARS-CoV-2 positive by nasal swab PCR, under 10 had mild and one severe disease. The study collected post-vaccine samples a median around 67 days after dose two, with a range of 14 to 241. Cells received overlapping spike peptides from SARS-CoV-2, HCoV-NL63, HCoV-OC43 and HCoV-229E as stimulation.

An Oncomine TCR Beta short-read assay was used to sequence the DNA from cultured CD4+ T cells. TCRdb ran MiXCR on the PCR reads and lists one entry per CDR3 protein. The data show about 8,000 distinct CDR3 sequences, roughly half seen once. The CDR3 has 11 amino acids. Trimming stripped 3 bases from V and 8 bases from J, with 10 bases between. Germline CDR1 and CDR2: DFQATT and SNEGSKA (reference sequence). As concerns this clonotype: Its antigen remains unidentified.

Documented treatment: 10-day PBMC culture with coronavirus spike peptide pools or control peptides (ViraFEST assay). Each well received millions of PBMCs, cultured with 8 to 10 IU/ml IL-2 and 9.5 to 10 ug/ml peptide pools. This clonotype was obtained from a human donor who had recovered from COVID-19. Input material: CD4+ T cells from blood, cultured in vitro. The V and J genes are TRBV20-1 and TRBJ1-1; D call uncertain. The CDR3 DNA reads TGCAGTGCTAGTCAAGGTGGGGAAGCTTTCTTT. Translating gives CSASQGGEAFF.